Shown below are 22 T cell receptor beta chains from a single sample sequenced in a study of T cells in Graves' hyperthyroidism and ophthalmopathy. RNA transcripts provided the source from which TCR beta CDR3 regions were amplified. Initially, a first-round RT-PCR of the TCR CDR3 employed the HTBI primer set. MiXCR, applied by TCRdb to the multiplex PCR reads, yields one record per CDR3 protein. This table has a few hundred thousand distinct CDR3 sequences, about 46% appearing once. Material for sequencing was peripheral blood or thyroid tissue (not recorded which). The source of these receptors is an adult woman with Graves' disease, either hyperthyroidism or ophthalmopathy (not recorded which).

In this sample, this clonotype turned up many times. The V and J genes are TRBV29-1 and TRBJ2-7, with D possibly TRBD2 on 6 matching bases. V lost 7 bases to trimming and J lost 2 bases, with 12 bases between them. The V gene's germline CDR1 is SQVTM and CDR2 ANQGSEA. The CDR3 extends over 12 amino acids. This chain's CDR3 is CSAGTATYEQYF. In DNA form, the CDR3 reads TGCAGCGCCGGGACTGCCACCTACGAGCAGTACTTC.

This clonotype was seen at least ten times. The DNA of the CDR3 is TGTGCCAGCAGTACATGGGGTGGCTACACCTTC. Protein product: CASSTWGGYTF. The genes are TRBV27 and TRBJ1-2; D uncertain. The CDR3 length is 11 residues. Germline values: CDR1 MNHEY, CDR2 SMNVEV (reference sequence). Trimming left V 5 bases short and J 7 bases short, with 8 bases between.

This clonotype turned up a few times. The gene calls are TRBV15 and TRBJ2-3; tentative D call: TRBD2 (6 bases). V was clipped by 1 base and J by 6 bases, with 20 bases between them. The CDR3 is 17 residues long. CDR1 and CDR2 from the germline V gene are LNHNV and YYDKDF (reference sequence). The CDR3 reads CATSRVSTAAGWDTQYF. As DNA, the CDR3 is TGTGCCACCAGCAGAGTTAGTACGGCGGCGGGGTGGGATACGCAGTATTTT.

A note on this clonotype: A much more abundant neighbour one base away suggests this may be a read error. The V and J genes are TRBV11-2 and TRBJ2-2; 7 nucleotides line up with TRBD2. Trimming removed 7 bases from V and 3 bases from J; junction bases left unmatched: 5. This CDR3 comprises 14 residues. Germline V gives CDR1 SGHAT, CDR2 FQNNGV. DNA of the CDR3: TGTGCCAGCACCCAAGCGGGGCACACCGGGGAGCTGTTTTTT. As protein: CASTQAGHTGELFF.

J is TRBJ2-5 and V is TRBV29-1; 7 bases line up with TRBD2. CDR1 SQVTM and CDR2 ANQGSEA come from the germline V gene. This CDR3 region has 10 residues. The V gene end was trimmed by 2 bases and the J gene end by 13 bases; junction bases not matched to a gene: 4. CDR3 bases: TGCAGCGTTGAATTTGCGGGGGTGTACTTC. Residues: CSVEFAGVYF. The whole variable domain, filled in from reference TRBV29-1 and TRBJ2-5, reads SAVISQKPSRDICQRGTSLTIQCQVDSQVTMMFWYRQQPGQSLTLIATANQGSEATYESGFVIDKFPISRPNLTFSTLTVSNMSPEDSSIYLCSVEFAGVYFGPGTRLLVL.

The J gene is TRBJ2-7, the V gene TRBV7-2; possible D gene TRBD2, 5 bases. CDR1 SGHTA and CDR2 FQGNSA come from the germline V gene. The germline V and J ends were trimmed by 5 bases and 4 bases, with 18 bases remaining between them. The CDR3 loop spans 15 amino acids. The CDR3 bases are TGTGCCAGCAGCCCTAGAGAGGGTACCCCTTACGAGCAGTACTTC. It codes for CASSPREGTPYEQYF. Complete variable domain (other parts from reference TRBV7-2 and TRBJ2-7): GAGVSQSPSNKVTEKGKDVELRCDPISGHTALYWYRQSLGQGLEFLIYFQGNSAPDKSGLPSDRFSAERTGGSVSTLTIQRTQQEDSAVYLCASSPREGTPYEQYFGPGTRLTVT.

This clonotype was detected only once. The chain uses TRBV11-2 and TRBJ1-4; 8 bases are a match to TRBD1. Germline lookup yields CDR1 SGHAT and CDR2 FQNNGV. The ends lost 1 base at V and 0 bases at J; junction bases unmatched: 7. This CDR3 contains 18 residues. CDR3 region: CASSLGRDRRATNEKLFF. DNA for the CDR3: TGTGCCAGCAGCTTAGGAAGGGACAGGCGAGCAACTAATGAAAAACTGTTTTTT.

This clonotype occurred many times. The chain is built from TRBV30 and TRBJ1-3, with D unresolved. Germline V lookup: CDR1 GTSNPN, CDR2 SVGIG (reference sequence). Trimming shortened V by 1 base and J by 8 bases, and 3 bases separated the two germline ends. The CDR3 runs to 10 residues. The DNA for the CDR3 is TGTGCCTGGAGTGGGCACACCATATATTTT. Its translation: CAWSGHTIYF.

This sequence joins TRBV29-1 and TRBJ1-1; 11 bases are a match to TRBD1. Germline loops: CDR1 SQVTM, CDR2 ANQGSEA. V gave up 4 bases and J gave up 3 bases; unmatched junction bases: 4. This CDR3 spans 14 amino acids. CDR3 DNA: TGCAGCGTTGTGGACAGGGGGCGCGACACTGAAGCTTTCTTT. This encodes CSVVDRGRDTEAFF. The full variable domain, its missing parts supplied by reference TRBV29-1 and TRBJ1-1, is SAVISQKPSRDICQRGTSLTIQCQVDSQVTMMFWYRQQPGQSLTLIATANQGSEATYESGFVIDKFPISRPNLTFSTLTVSNMSPEDSSIYLCSVVDRGRDTEAFFGQGTRLTVV.

The rearrangement links TRBV15 to TRBJ1-1, with D unclear. This CDR3 region has 13 residues. V was cut by 1 base and J by 5 bases, with 8 bases left in between. Germline CDR1 and CDR2: LNHNV and YYDKDF (reference sequence). In DNA form, the CDR3 reads TGTGCCACCAGCAGAGTCCGGGATACTGAAGCTTTCTTT. It translates to CATSRVRDTEAFF. The variable domain in full, with the rest retrieved from reference TRBV15 and TRBJ1-1, is DAMVIQNPRYQVTQFGKPVTLSCSQTLNHNVMYWYQQKSSQAPKLLFHYYDKDFNNEADTPDNFQSRRPNTSFCFLDIRSPGLGDTAMYLCATSRVRDTEAFFGQGTRLTVV.

Many counts were recorded for this clonotype. The rearrangement joins TRBV2 to TRBJ2-7; 9 nucleotides line up with TRBD1. Germline V gene sequence: CDR1 SNHLY, CDR2 FYNNEI. The CDR3 consists of 16 residues. V shed 3 bases and J 3 bases; nucleotides not matched to a gene: 9. The CDR3 nucleotides are TGTGCCAGCAGTGATCCGAACAGGGGGCTCTTCTACGAGCAGTACTTC. Its translation is CASSDPNRGLFYEQYF.

On this clonotype: One junction end disagrees with the germline gene, perhaps due to a read error. The chain is built from TRBV10-3 and TRBJ1-2; 10 bases map to TRBD1. Germline CDR1 is ENHRY and CDR2 is SYGVKD. This CDR3 spans 13 amino acids. The CDR3 DNA reads as TGTGCCATCAGGACACCGGGACAGGGGTTTCGGGCATTC. It translates to CAIRTPGQGFRAF.

Regarding this clonotype: A much larger clone differs from this one at a single base, so this may be a read error. This chain links TRBV9 with TRBJ1-1, with D unresolved. In germline, CDR1 is SGDLS, CDR2 YYNGEE. The CDR3 is 14 residues long. CDR3 DNA sequence: TGCGCCAGCCGCTCCCTAGGAAAGGAGACTGAAGCTTTCTTT. It is translated as CASRSLGKETEAFF.

This clonotype was picked up many times. This rearrangement joins TRBV4-1 to TRBJ2-6; 10 nucleotides align to TRBD1. This CDR3 region has 18 residues. V lost 5 bases, J lost 2 bases, and 9 bases stayed unmatched. From germline, CDR1 is MGHRA and CDR2 YSYEKL. CDR3 nucleotide sequence: TGCGCCAGCAGCAGGAGGACAGGGGGTAGACCTGGGGCCAACGTCCTGACTTTC. This translates into CASSRRTGGRPGANVLTF.

The chain couples TRBV5-6 to TRBJ1-3; D is possibly TRBD1 (6 bases). Trimming stripped 4 bases from V and 1 base from J, with 12 bases between. This CDR3 has 15 residues. Germline values: CDR1 SGHDT, CDR2 YYEEEE. DNA of the CDR3: TGTGCCAGCAGCCCGGCAAGGGGGTCTGGAAACACCATATATTTT. This encodes CASSPARGSGNTIYF.

This clonotype has just a few counts. The chain combines TRBV6-6 with TRBJ2-2, with a tentative D call TRBD1 (6 bases). With 0 bases removed from V and 4 bases from J, the gap between germline ends came to 6 bases. The CDR3 sequence is 14 residues long. Per the germline V gene, CDR1 is MNHNY and CDR2 is SVGAGI (reference sequence). CDR3 nucleotide sequence: TGTGCCAGCAGTTACTCGACAGGCACCGGGGAGCTGTTTTTT. It specifies CASSYSTGTGELFF.

This chain links TRBV7-3 with TRBJ1-1; 7 bases are shared with TRBD1. J lost 2 bases, V lost 5 bases, and 11 bases had no gene match. The CDR3 runs 16 residues. Germline loops: CDR1 SGHTA, CDR2 FQGTGA. CDR3 residues: CASSVDGTASNTEAFF. The CDR3 coding sequence is TGTGCCAGCAGCGTAGACGGGACAGCGTCAAACACTGAAGCTTTCTTT.

This clonotype is a singleton in its sample. This rearrangement joins TRBV7-2 to TRBJ1-1; TRBD1 is a possible D gene (5 bases). Germline V lookup: CDR1 SGHTA, CDR2 FQGNSA. The CDR3 totals 14 residues. V was pared by 4 bases and J by 3 bases, with 12 bases between. The CDR3 DNA sequence: TGTGCCAGCAGCTCCGGACTGGGGGACACTGAAGCTTTCTTT. It codes for CASSSGLGDTEAFF.

This clonotype was observed a handful of times. J is TRBJ1-6 and V is TRBV27; D is perhaps TRBD1 (6 bases). The CDR3 is 16 amino acids. V lost 5 bases, J lost 7 bases, and 18 bases lay in between. Germline CDR1 and CDR2: MNHEY and SMNVEV (reference sequence). CDR3 sequence: CASSGGVDGGNSPLHF. CDR3 DNA: TGTGCCAGCAGTGGGGGTGTTGACGGGGGCAATTCACCCCTCCACTTT.

This clonotype was seen more than once but under ten times. This rearrangement joins TRBV2 to TRBJ2-7; 7 positions match TRBD1. J was trimmed by 6 bases and V by 4 bases; bases with no gene match: 0. Per germline, CDR1 SNHLY and CDR2 FYNNEI. The CDR3 sequence is 11 residues long. CDR3 DNA sequence: TGTGCCAGCAGTGGACAGGGCGAGCAGTACTTC. Its translation: CASSGQGEQYF. Together with reference TRBV2 and TRBJ2-7, the CDR3 gives the full variable domain: EPEVTQTPSHQVTQMGQEVILRCVPISNHLYFYWYRQILGQKVEFLVSFYNNEISEKSEIFDDQFSVERPDGSNFTLKIRSTKLEDSAMYFCASSGQGEQYFGPGTRLTVT.

The chain is built from TRBV20-1 and TRBJ1-5; D uncertain. Trimming cost V 2 bases and J 9 bases, with 11 bases left between them. Germline V gene data show CDR1 as DFQATT and CDR2 as SNEGSKA (reference sequence). The CDR3 spans 12 residues. The CDR3 nucleotides are TGCAGTGCTAGACCTGCGACTTTGCCCCAGCATTTT. Translating gives CSARPATLPQHF.

The chain is built from TRBV10-3 and TRBJ2-3; D unresolved. This CDR3 has 12 amino acids. Trimming pared 2 bases from V and 3 bases from J, leaving 3 bases between. The V gene's germline CDR1 is ENHRY and CDR2 SYGVKD. Written as DNA, the CDR3 is TGTGCCATCAGTGAGGGGACAGATACGCAGTATTTT. It translates to CAISEGTDTQYF.